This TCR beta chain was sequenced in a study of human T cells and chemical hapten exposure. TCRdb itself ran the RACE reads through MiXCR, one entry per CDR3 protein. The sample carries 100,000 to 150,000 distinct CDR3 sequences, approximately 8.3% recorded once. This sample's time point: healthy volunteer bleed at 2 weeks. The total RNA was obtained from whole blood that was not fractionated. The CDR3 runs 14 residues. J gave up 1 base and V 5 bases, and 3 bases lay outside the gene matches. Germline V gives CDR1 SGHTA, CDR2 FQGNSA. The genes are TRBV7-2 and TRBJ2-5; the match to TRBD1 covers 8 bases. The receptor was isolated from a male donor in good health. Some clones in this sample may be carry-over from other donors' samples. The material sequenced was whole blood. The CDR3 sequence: CASSHGTGQETQYF. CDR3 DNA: TGTGCCAGCAGCCACGGGACAGGCCAAGAGACCCAGTACTTC.